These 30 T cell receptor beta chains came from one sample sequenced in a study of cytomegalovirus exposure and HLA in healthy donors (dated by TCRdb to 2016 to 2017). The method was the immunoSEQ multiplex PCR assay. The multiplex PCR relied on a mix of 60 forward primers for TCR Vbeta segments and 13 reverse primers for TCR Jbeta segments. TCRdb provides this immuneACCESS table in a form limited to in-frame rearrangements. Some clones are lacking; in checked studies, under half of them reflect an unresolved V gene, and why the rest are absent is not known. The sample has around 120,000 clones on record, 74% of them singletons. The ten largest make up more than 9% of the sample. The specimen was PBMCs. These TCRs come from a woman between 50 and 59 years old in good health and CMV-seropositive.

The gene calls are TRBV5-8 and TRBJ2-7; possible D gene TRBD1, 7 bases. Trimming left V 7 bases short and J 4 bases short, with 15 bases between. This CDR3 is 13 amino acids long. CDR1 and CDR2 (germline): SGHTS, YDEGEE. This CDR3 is CASDGGTEYEQYF. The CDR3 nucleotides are TGTGCCAGCGACGGAGGGACAGAATACGAGCAGTACTTC.

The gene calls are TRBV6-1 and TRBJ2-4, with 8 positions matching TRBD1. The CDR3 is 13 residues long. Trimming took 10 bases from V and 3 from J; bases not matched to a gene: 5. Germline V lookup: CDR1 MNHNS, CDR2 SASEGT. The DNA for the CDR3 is TGTGCCATCACACAGGGGGACAAAAACATTCAGTACTTC. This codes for CAITQGDKNIQYF.

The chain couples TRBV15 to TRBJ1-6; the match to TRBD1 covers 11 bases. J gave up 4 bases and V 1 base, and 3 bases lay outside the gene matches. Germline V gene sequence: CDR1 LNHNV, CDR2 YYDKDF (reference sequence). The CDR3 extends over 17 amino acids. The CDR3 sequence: CATSRGGQGAYNSPLHF. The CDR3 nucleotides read TGTGCCACCAGCAGAGGCGGACAGGGGGCTTATAATTCACCCCTCCACTTT.

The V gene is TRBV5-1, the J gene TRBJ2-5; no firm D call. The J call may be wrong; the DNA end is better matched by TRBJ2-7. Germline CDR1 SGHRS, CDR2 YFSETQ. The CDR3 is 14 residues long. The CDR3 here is CASRLQTTSNEQYF. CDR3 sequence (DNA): TGCGCCAGCAGGCTCCAGACAACGAGTAACGAGCAGTACTTC.

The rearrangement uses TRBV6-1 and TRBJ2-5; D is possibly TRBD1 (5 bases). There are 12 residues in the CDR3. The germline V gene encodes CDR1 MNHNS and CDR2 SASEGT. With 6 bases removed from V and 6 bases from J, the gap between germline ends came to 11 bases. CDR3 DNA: TGTGCCAGCAGGGGGCCCGGGCAGACCCAGTACTTC. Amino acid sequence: CASRGPGQTQYF.

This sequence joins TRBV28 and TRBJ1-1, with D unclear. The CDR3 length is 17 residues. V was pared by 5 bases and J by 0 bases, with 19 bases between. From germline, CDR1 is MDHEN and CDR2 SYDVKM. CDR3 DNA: TGTGCCAGCAGTAAGGGTCCGGGATCTCGACTGAACACTGAAGCTTTCTTT. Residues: CASSKGPGSRLNTEAFF.

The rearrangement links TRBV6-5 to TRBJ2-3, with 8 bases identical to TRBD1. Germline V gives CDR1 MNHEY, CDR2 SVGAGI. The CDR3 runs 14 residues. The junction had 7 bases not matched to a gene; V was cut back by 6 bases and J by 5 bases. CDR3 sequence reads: CASRMDRARDTQYF. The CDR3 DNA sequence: TGTGCCAGCAGGATGGACAGGGCCCGAGATACGCAGTATTTT.

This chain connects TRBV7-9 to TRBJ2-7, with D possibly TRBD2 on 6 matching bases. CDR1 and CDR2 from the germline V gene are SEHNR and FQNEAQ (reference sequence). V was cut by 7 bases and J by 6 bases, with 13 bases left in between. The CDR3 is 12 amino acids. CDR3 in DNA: TGTGCCAGCACCACTAGCCGTAGCGAGCAGTACTTC. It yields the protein CASTTSRSEQYF.

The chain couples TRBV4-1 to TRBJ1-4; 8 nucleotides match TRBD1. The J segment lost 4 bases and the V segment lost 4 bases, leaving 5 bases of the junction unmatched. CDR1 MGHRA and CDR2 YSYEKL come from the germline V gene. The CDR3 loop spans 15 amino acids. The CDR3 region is CASSRTGGGNEKLFF. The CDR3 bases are TGCGCCAGCAGCCGAACAGGGGGAGGTAATGAAAAACTGTTTTTT.

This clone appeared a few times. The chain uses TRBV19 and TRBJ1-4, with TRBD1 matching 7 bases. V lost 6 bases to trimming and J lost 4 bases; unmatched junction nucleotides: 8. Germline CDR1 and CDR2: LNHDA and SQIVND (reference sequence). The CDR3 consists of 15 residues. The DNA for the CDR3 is TGTGCCAGTAGCCAGGGGGATCTTAATAATGAAAAACTGTTTTTT. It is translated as CASSQGDLNNEKLFF.

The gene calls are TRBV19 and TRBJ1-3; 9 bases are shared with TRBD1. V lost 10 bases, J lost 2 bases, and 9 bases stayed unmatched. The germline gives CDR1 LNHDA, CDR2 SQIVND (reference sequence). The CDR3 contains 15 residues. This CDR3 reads CATDTGGTAGNTIYF. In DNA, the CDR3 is TGTGCCACAGATACAGGGGGCACTGCTGGAAACACCATATATTTT.

This CDR3 is CASSLMARGSNQPQHF. CDR3 nucleotides: TGTGCCAGCAGTTTAATGGCCAGGGGGTCGAATCAGCCCCAGCATTTT. The genes are TRBV27 and TRBJ1-5; TRBD1 matches 7 bases. Germline CDR1 MNHEY, CDR2 SMNVEV (reference sequence). This CDR3 has 16 residues. V lost 2 bases, J lost 4 bases, and 8 bases stayed unmatched.

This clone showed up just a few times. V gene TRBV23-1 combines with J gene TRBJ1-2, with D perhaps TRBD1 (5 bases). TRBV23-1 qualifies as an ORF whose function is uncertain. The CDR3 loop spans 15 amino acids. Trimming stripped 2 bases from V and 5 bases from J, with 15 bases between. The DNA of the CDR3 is TGCGCCAGCAGTCAACCGAAGAGACAGAAATATGGCTACACCTTC. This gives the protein CASSQPKRQKYGYTF.

The CDR3 protein is CASSPSLVSGNEQFF. The CDR3 nucleotides read TGTGCCAGTAGTCCCTCCTTAGTTAGCGGCAATGAGCAGTTCTTC. The rearrangement uses TRBV19 and TRBJ2-1; tentative D call: TRBD2 (6 bases). The CDR3 runs to 15 residues. CDR1 is LNHDA and CDR2 is SQIVND in the germline V gene (reference sequence). Trimming took off 5 bases at V and 6 bases at J, with 17 bases between the two ends.

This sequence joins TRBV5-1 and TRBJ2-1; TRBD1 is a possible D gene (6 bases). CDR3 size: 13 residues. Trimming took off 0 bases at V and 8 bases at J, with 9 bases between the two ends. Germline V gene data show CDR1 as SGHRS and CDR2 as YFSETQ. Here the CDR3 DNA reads TGCGCCAGCAGCTTGGGGGGGCTCGATGAGCAGTTCTTC. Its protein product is CASSLGGLDEQFF.

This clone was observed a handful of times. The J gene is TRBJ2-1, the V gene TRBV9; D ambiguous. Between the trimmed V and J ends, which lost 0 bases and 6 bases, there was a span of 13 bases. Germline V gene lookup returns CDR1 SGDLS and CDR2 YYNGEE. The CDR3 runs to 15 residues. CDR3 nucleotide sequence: TGTGCCAGCAGCGTAGTAGCCAACCCAAGCAATGAGCAGTTCTTC. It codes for CASSVVANPSNEQFF.

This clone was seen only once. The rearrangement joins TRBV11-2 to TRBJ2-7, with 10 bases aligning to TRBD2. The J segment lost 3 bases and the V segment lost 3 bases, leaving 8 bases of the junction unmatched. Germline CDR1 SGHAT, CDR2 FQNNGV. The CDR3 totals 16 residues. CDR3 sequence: CASSFGLAEPYYEQYF. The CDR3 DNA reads TGTGCCAGCAGCTTCGGACTAGCGGAGCCCTACTACGAGCAGTACTTC.

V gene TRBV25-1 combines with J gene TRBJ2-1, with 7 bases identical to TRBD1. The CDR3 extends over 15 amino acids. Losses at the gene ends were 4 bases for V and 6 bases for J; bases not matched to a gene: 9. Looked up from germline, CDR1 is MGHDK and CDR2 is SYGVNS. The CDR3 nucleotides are TGTGCCAGCAGTGGGGGGTTGTCAGGGGGCAATGAGCAGTTCTTC. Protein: CASSGGLSGGNEQFF.

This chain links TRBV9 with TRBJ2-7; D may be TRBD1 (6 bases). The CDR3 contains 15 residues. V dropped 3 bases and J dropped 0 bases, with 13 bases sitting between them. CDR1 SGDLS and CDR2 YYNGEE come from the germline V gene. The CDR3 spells CASSGTADSSYEQYF. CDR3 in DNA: TGTGCCAGCAGCGGGACAGCCGACAGCTCCTACGAGCAGTACTTC.

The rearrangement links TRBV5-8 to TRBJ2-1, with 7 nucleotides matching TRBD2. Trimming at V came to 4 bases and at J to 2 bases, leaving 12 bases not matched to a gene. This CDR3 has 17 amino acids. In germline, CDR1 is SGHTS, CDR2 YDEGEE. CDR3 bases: TGTGCCAGCAGCCTGCGCGGGAGCCCCGGGCCCTACAATGAGCAGTTCTTC. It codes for CASSLRGSPGPYNEQFF.

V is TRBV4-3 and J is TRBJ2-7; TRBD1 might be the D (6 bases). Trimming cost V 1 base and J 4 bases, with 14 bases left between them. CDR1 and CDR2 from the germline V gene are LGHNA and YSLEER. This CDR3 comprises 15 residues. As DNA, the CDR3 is TGCGCCAGCAGCCAAGCTATAACAGGGTGGTACGAGCAGTACTTC. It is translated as CASSQAITGWYEQYF.

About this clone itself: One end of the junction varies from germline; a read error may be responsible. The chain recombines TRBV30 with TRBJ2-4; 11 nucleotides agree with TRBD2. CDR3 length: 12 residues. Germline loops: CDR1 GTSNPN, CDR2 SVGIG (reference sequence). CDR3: CAGTSGQNIQYF. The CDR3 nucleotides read TGCGCAGGGACTAGCGGTCAAAACATTCAGTACTTC.

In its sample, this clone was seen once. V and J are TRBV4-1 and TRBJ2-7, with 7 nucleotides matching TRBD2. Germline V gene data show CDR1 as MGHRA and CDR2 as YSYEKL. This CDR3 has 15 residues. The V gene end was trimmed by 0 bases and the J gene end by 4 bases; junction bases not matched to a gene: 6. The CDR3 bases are TGCGCCAGCAGCCAAGACGGCGGGAGAAGTTACGAGCAGTACTTC. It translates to CASSQDGGRSYEQYF.

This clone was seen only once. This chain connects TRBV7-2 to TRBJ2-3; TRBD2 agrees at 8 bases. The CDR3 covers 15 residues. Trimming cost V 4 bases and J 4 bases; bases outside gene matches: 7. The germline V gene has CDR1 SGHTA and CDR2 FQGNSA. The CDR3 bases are TGTGCCAGCAGCTCGGGACTAGGAAGGGCAGATACGCAGTATTTT. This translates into CASSSGLGRADTQYF.

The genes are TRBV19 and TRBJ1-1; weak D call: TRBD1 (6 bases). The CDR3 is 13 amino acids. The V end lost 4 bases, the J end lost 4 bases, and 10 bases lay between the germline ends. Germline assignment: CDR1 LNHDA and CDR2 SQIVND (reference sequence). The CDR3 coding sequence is TGTGCCAGTAGTAGGGCAGGGGTCACTGAAGCTTTCTTT. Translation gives CASSRAGVTEAFF.

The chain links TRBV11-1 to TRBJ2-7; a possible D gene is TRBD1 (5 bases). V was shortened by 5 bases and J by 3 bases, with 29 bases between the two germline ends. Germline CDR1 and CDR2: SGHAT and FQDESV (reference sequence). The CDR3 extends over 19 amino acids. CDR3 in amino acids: CASSLYNPLATASDYEQYF. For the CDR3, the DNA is TGTGCCAGCAGCCTATATAATCCCCTCGCGACAGCGTCAGACTACGAGCAGTACTTC.

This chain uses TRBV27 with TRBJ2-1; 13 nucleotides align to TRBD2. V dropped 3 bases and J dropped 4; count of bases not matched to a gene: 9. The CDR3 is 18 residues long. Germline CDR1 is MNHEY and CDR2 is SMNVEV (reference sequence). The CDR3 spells CASSFFRTSGGRYNEQFF. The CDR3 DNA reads TGTGCCAGCAGTTTCTTTCGGACTAGCGGGGGAAGATACAATGAGCAGTTCTTC.

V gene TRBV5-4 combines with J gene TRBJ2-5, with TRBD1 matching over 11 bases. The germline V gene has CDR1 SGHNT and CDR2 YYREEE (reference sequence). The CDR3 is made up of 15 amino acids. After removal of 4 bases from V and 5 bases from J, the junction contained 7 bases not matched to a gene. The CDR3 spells CASSPDRGRGETQYF. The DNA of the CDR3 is TGTGCCAGCAGCCCGGACAGGGGGCGCGGGGAGACCCAGTACTTC.

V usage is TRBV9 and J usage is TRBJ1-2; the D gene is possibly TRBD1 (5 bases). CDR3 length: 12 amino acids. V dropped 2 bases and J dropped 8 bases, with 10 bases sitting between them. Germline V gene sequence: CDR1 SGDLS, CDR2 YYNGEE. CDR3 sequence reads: CASSVDSNGYTF. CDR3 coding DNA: TGTGCCAGCAGCGTCGACAGTAACGGCTACACCTTC.

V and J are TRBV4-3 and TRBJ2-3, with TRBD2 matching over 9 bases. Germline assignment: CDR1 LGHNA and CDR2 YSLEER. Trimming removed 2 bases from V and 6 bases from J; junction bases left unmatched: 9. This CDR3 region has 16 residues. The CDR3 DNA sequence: TGCGCCAGCAGCCAATATAGCGGGAGAAACCCTGATACGCAGTATTTT. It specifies CASSQYSGRNPDTQYF.